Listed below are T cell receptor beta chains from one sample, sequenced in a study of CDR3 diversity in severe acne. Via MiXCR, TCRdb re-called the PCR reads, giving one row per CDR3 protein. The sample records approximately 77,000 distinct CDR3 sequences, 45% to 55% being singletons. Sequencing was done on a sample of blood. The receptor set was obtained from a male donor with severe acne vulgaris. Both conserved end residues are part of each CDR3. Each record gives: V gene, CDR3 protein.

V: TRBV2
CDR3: CASKAHENTEAFF

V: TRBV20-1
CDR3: CSARDGSRDVLGYTF

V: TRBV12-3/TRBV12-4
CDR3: CASRSHRGLKTEAFF

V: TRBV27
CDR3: CASSSLGLAGPYEQYF

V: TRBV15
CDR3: CATTRTSGGLKQYF

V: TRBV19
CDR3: CASSYYNEQFF

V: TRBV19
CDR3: CASSMQQGNQPQHF

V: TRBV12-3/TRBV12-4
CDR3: CASSRTSGSFQETQYF

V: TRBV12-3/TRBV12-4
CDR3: CASRTGGEATEQFF

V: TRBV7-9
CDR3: CASSLFRTGGDSPLHF

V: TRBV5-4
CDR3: CASSWDLSTDTQYF

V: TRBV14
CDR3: CASSQFGTENSPLHF

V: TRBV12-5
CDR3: CASGLGQGTVTF

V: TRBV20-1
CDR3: CSARDFSGDNSPLHF

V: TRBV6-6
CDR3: CASSYAGLAGRDYNEQFF

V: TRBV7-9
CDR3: CASSFGLDYYGYTF

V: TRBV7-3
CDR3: CASSTTSGRVYEQFF

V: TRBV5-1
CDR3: CASSFTGWWFTPPLWEGKYF